A single sample is the source of the 20 T cell receptor beta chains below, sequenced in a study of blood T cell repertoires in COVID-19. The protocol was immunoSEQ multiplex PCR, while the TCRdb copy is restricted to in-frame clones and leaves out a portion. Of a few hundred thousand clones listed, around 83% were seen once; the top ten hold roughly 2.8%. The sample comprised peripheral blood. The receptors here all came from a man in his fifties or sixties who had recovered from COVID-19.

This clone was counted only a few times. This chain connects TRBV18 to TRBJ1-5, with D maybe TRBD1 (6 bases). CDR1 is KGHSH and CDR2 is LQKENI in the germline V gene. V lost 6 bases and J lost 7, with 19 bases in between. The CDR3 runs 15 residues. The CDR3 reads CASSFNTGRGQPQHF. CDR3 nucleotide sequence: TGTGCCAGCTCCTTCAATACAGGGAGAGGGCAGCCCCAGCATTTT.

This clone was picked up one time. The chain links TRBV5-1 to TRBJ2-5; the match to TRBD1 covers 8 bases. Looked up from germline, CDR1 is SGHRS and CDR2 is YFSETQ. The CDR3 is 21 residues long. Losses at the gene ends were 4 bases for V and 0 bases for J; bases not matched to a gene: 23. CDR3 nucleotides: TGCGCCAGCAGCCGAAGGCCGGACAGGGTTTGGCGGGACGACTACCAAGAGACCCAGTACTTC. Amino acids: CASSRRPDRVWRDDYQETQYF.

The V call is TRBV20-1, the J call TRBJ2-7; 8 nucleotides match TRBD2. Germline CDR1 is DFQATT and CDR2 is SNEGSKA (reference sequence). The V segment lost 3 bases and the J segment 8 bases; nucleotides outside the gene matches: 3. This CDR3 region has 11 residues. CDR3 sequence (DNA): TGCAGTGCTAGCACTAGCGGACAGCAGTACTTC. Translation: CSASTSGQQYF.

This sequence joins TRBV19 and TRBJ2-1; 7 bases align to TRBD1. The germline V gene encodes CDR1 LNHDA and CDR2 SQIVND (reference sequence). CDR3 length: 14 amino acids. The V segment lost 3 bases and the J segment 7 bases; nucleotides outside the gene matches: 6. CDR3 sequence (DNA): TGTGCCAGTAGTATCCAGGGGGTTTGGAATGAGCAGTTCTTC. Its translation is CASSIQGVWNEQFF.

This sequence joins TRBV29-1 and TRBJ2-7; 8 nucleotides match TRBD2. Germline CDR1 reads SQVTM; CDR2 reads ANQGSEA. Trimming removed 7 bases from V and 3 bases from J; junction bases left unmatched: 14. This CDR3 region has 15 residues. The CDR3 nucleotides are TGCAGCGCGAAAAAGGGACTAGGAGGAGGCTACGAGCAGTACTTC. It encodes CSAKKGLGGGYEQYF.

For the CDR3, the DNA is TGCAGCGTCCGGGACAGGGGACCCAATCAGCCCCAGCATTTT. Translation gives CSVRDRGPNQPQHF. The V call is TRBV29-1, the J call TRBJ1-5, with 10 bases aligning to TRBD1. Per germline, CDR1 SQVTM and CDR2 ANQGSEA. V trimming: 6 bases; J trimming: 3 bases; junction bases outside the gene matches: 5. The length of the CDR3 is 14 residues. Combining the CDR3 with reference TRBV29-1 and TRBJ1-5 gives the whole variable domain SAVISQKPSRDICQRGTSLTIQCQVDSQVTMMFWYRQQPGQSLTLIATANQGSEATYESGFVIDKFPISRPNLTFSTLTVSNMSPEDSSIYLCSVRDRGPNQPQHFGDGTRLSIL.

The V and J genes are TRBV10-1 and TRBJ1-1; no clear D. CDR3 length equals 17 residues. Germline V gene lookup returns CDR1 WNHNN and CDR2 SYGVQD (reference sequence). Trimming cost V 3 bases and J 0 bases, with 17 bases left between them. The CDR3 loop reads CASSDTSHPLMNTEAFF. In DNA form, the CDR3 reads TGCGCCAGCAGTGATACGAGCCATCCCCTCATGAACACTGAAGCTTTCTTT.

The chain uses TRBV5-1 and TRBJ2-7, with 7 bases matching TRBD2. With 0 bases clipped from V and 0 bases from J, the junction kept 9 bases outside the gene matches. Looked up from germline, CDR1 is SGHRS and CDR2 is YFSETQ. The CDR3 runs 17 residues. The CDR3 coding sequence is TGCGCCAGCAGCTTGGGGTTCGGGGGAGGGAGCTCCTACGAGCAGTACTTC. This translates into CASSLGFGGGSSYEQYF.

This clone has a single count. The gene calls are TRBV6-1 and TRBJ2-4, with D possibly matching TRBD2 (7 bases). V was cut by 0 bases and J by 5 bases, with 23 bases left in between. The CDR3 loop spans 19 amino acids. Germline V gene lookup returns CDR1 MNHNS and CDR2 SASEGT. The CDR3 nucleotides read TGTGCCAGCAGTGAAGCGGGAGGGGGTGGGTTTCGTAGCGAAAACATTCAGTACTTC. Its protein product is CASSEAGGGGFRSENIQYF.

This chain joins TRBV28 and TRBJ2-3; D is perhaps TRBD2 (6 bases). Germline V lookup: CDR1 MDHEN, CDR2 SYDVKM. CDR3 length equals 15 residues. V was shortened by 4 bases and J by 3 bases, with 14 bases between the two germline ends. The CDR3 is CASSSRLTRTDTQYF. Written as DNA, the CDR3 is TGTGCCAGCAGTTCCCGCCTGACTAGGACAGATACGCAGTATTTT.

The gene calls are TRBV5-1 and TRBJ2-2; D gene unclear. CDR1 is SGHRS, CDR2 YFSETQ, per germline. The CDR3 has 14 amino acids. The germline V and J ends were trimmed by 5 bases and 2 bases, with 10 bases remaining between them. CDR3 coding DNA: TGCGCCAGCAGATCACTTTCCAACACCGGGGAGCTGTTTTTT. This translates into CASRSLSNTGELFF.

The genes are TRBV24-1 and TRBJ1-4; weak D call: TRBD1 (6 bases). The germline V gene encodes CDR1 KGHDR and CDR2 SFDVKD. V lost 3 bases and J lost 11, with 9 bases in between. The CDR3 sequence is 12 residues long. CDR3: CATSDLQGKLFF. The CDR3 bases are TGTGCCACCAGTGATCTTCAGGGGAAACTGTTTTTT.

J is TRBJ1-1 and V is TRBV18, with TRBD1 matching 7 bases. From germline, CDR1 is KGHSH and CDR2 LQKENI. The CDR3 is 16 residues long. V trimming: 4 bases; J trimming: 0 bases; junction bases outside the gene matches: 8. CDR3 nucleotides: TGTGCCAGCTCACTGGGGACAGCGATTATGAACACTGAAGCTTTCTTT. It is translated as CASSLGTAIMNTEAFF. Variable domain in full (rest from reference TRBV18 and TRBJ1-1): NAGVMQNPRHLVRRRGQEARLRCSPMKGHSHVYWYRQLPEEGLKFMVYLQKENIIDESGMPKERFSAEFPKEGPSILRIQQVVRGDSAAYFCASSLGTAIMNTEAFFGQGTRLTVV.

The chain employs TRBV5-1 and TRBJ1-3; perhaps TRBD1 as D (6 bases). From germline, CDR1 is SGHRS and CDR2 YFSETQ. V was shortened by 4 bases and J by 4 bases, with 15 bases between the two germline ends. This CDR3 region has 15 residues. CDR3 region: CASSLGGVNGNTIYF. The CDR3 region has the DNA TGCGCCAGCAGCCTAGGGGGGGTCAACGGAAACACCATATATTTT.

The chain couples TRBV11-2 to TRBJ1-3, with D possibly matching TRBD1 (6 bases). Germline V gene sequence: CDR1 SGHAT, CDR2 FQNNGV. The CDR3 has 16 residues. The germline V and J ends were trimmed by 3 bases and 2 bases, with 14 bases remaining between them. The CDR3 sequence is CASSFLQGFTGNTIYF. CDR3 nucleotide sequence: TGTGCCAGCAGCTTTCTTCAGGGGTTTACTGGAAACACCATATATTTT.

The CDR3 spells CASSLDVTSGFQETQYF. CDR3 DNA: TGTGCCAGCAGCTTAGACGTGACTAGCGGGTTCCAAGAGACCCAGTACTTC. The chain couples TRBV11-2 to TRBJ2-5, with 10 bases lining up with TRBD2. V lost 0 bases to trimming and J lost 1 base; unmatched junction nucleotides: 5. The germline gives CDR1 SGHAT, CDR2 FQNNGV. CDR3 length: 17 amino acids. Based on the CDR3 plus reference TRBV11-2 and TRBJ2-5, the full variable domain is EAGVAQSPRYKIIEKRQSVAFWCNPISGHATLYWYQQILGQGPKLLIQFQNNGVVDDSQLPKDRFSAERLKGVDSTLKIQPAKLEDSAVYLCASSLDVTSGFQETQYFGPGTRLLVL.

The V call is TRBV5-1, the J call TRBJ2-7; 8 nucleotides agree with TRBD1. V shed 0 bases, J shed 1 base, and the junction held 6 bases outside the gene matches. Germline V gives CDR1 SGHRS, CDR2 YFSETQ. The CDR3 spans 16 residues. CDR3 residues: CASSLGRQGRSYEQYF. The CDR3 region has the DNA TGCGCCAGCAGCTTGGGGCGACAGGGGCGATCCTACGAGCAGTACTTC. The variable domain in full, completed from reference TRBV5-1 and TRBJ2-7, reads KAGVTQTPRYLIKTRGQQVTLSCSPISGHRSVSWYQQTPGQGLQFLFEYFSETQRNKGNFPGRFSGRQFSNSRSEMNVSTLELGDSALYLCASSLGRQGRSYEQYFGPGTRLTVT.

This chain uses TRBV10-1 with TRBJ2-1; TRBD2 aligns across 10 bases. The CDR3 has 14 amino acids. Germline CDR1 WNHNN, CDR2 SYGVQD (reference sequence). After removal of 3 bases from V and 10 bases from J, the junction contained 6 bases not matched to a gene. This chain's CDR3 is CASSDGLAGVEQFF. The CDR3 DNA follows: TGCGCCAGCAGTGACGGGCTAGCGGGAGTCGAGCAGTTCTTC.

This rearrangement joins TRBV19 to TRBJ1-6; a possible D gene is TRBD1 (5 bases). The CDR3 has 13 residues. The V end was cut by 4 bases, the J end by 9 bases, with 10 bases between. Germline values: CDR1 LNHDA, CDR2 SQIVND (reference sequence). The CDR3 loop is CASSNRGSSPLHF. The CDR3 DNA is TGTGCCAGTAGTAATAGGGGTAGTTCACCCCTCCACTTT.

At least ten counts were recorded for this clone. The gene calls are TRBV2 and TRBJ2-7, with D tentatively TRBD1 (6 bases). Per germline, CDR1 SNHLY and CDR2 FYNNEI. V was shortened by 6 bases and J by 0 bases, with 15 bases between the two germline ends. This CDR3 has 15 amino acids. The CDR3 DNA reads as TGTGCCAGCAGCTTCAGGGGAAGGTCCTCCTACGAGCAGTACTTC. Its translation: CASSFRGRSSYEQYF. The full variable domain, with the rest looked up from reference TRBV2 and TRBJ2-7, is EPEVTQTPSHQVTQMGQEVILRCVPISNHLYFYWYRQILGQKVEFLVSFYNNEISEKSEIFDDQFSVERPDGSNFTLKIRSTKLEDSAMYFCASSFRGRSSYEQYFGPGTRLTVT.